The subject of this entry is one T cell receptor (beta chain). The table came from immunoSEQ multiplex PCR; TCRdb's copy has only in-frame clones and leaves some out. The sample has about 680,000 clones, about 80% seen once. The data are from a study of shared clonotypes between healthy human individuals. This CDR3 has 13 amino acids. From germline, CDR1 is MNHEY and CDR2 SVGAGI. The germline V and J ends were trimmed by 4 bases and 4 bases, with 10 bases remaining between them. This chain uses TRBV6-5 with TRBJ1-1, with D possibly matching TRBD1 (5 bases). This clonotype originated in a young woman in good health. The sequenced sample consisted of memory CD4+ T cells sorted from blood. Noted subset: CD45RA-negative fraction. CDR3 DNA sequence: TGTGCCAGCAGTTGGGAGGGGAGCACTGAAGCTTTCTTT. This sequence encodes CASSWEGSTEAFF.